The 31 T cell receptor beta chains listed next were all sequenced from one sample in a study of blood T cell repertoires in COVID-19. TCRdb's copy holds only in-frame clones and misses some; the assay was immunoSEQ multiplex PCR. This table has a few hundred thousand clones, around 87% appearing once. Sequencing was carried out using PBMCs or T cells enriched from blood (not recorded which). These TCRs come from a man aged 35 to 55 in a cohort exposed to, infected with or recovered from COVID-19 (not recorded which).

The chain joins TRBV18 to TRBJ2-1; no clear D. This CDR3 is built from 15 residues. In germline, CDR1 is KGHSH, CDR2 LQKENI. The V and J ends lost 0 bases and 0 bases respectively, with 6 bases between them. In DNA form, the CDR3 reads TGTGCCAGCTCACCACCGTTATCCTCCTACAATGAGCAGTTCTTC. This codes for CASSPPLSSYNEQFF.

The chain employs TRBV6-5 and TRBJ2-3; 8 bases fit TRBD2. Germline assignment: CDR1 MNHEY and CDR2 SVGAGI. J was trimmed by 6 bases and V by 8 bases; bases with no gene match: 7. This CDR3 is built from 13 residues. The CDR3 DNA reads as TGTGCCAGCCGCACGCGACTAGCGGATACGCAGTATTTT. Translating gives CASRTRLADTQYF.

The CDR3 DNA follows: TGTGCCAGCAGTTCCCCCGGACTAGCGGGATCATCAGATACGCAGTATTTT. Amino acid sequence: CASSSPGLAGSSDTQYF. The chain uses TRBV6-2 or TRBV6-3 and TRBJ2-3; 12 positions agree with TRBD2. The germline CDR1 and CDR2 sequences are MNHEY and SVGEGT. This CDR3 is 17 amino acids long. Germline trimming cut 4 bases from V and 4 bases from J; bases unmatched to any gene: 9.

This chain links TRBV5-1 with TRBJ2-1, with 7 nucleotides matching TRBD2. Germline loops: CDR1 SGHRS, CDR2 YFSETQ. V lost 4 bases, J lost 4 bases, and 8 bases stayed unmatched. The CDR3 loop spans 15 amino acids. DNA of the CDR3: TGCGCCAGCAGCGTGGGAGATAGCGGGTACAATGAGCAGTTCTTC. Translated: CASSVGDSGYNEQFF. The complete variable domain, with remaining parts taken from reference TRBV5-1 and TRBJ2-1, reads KAGVTQTPRYLIKTRGQQVTLSCSPISGHRSVSWYQQTPGQGLQFLFEYFSETQRNKGNFPGRFSGRQFSNSRSEMNVSTLELGDSALYLCASSVGDSGYNEQFFGPGTRLTVL.

This chain connects TRBV5-6 to TRBJ1-4, with 9 bases identical to TRBD1. The V and J ends lost 4 bases and 7 bases, in that order; junction bases with no gene match: 8. CDR1 is SGHDT and CDR2 is YYEEEE in the germline V gene. There are 15 residues in the CDR3. CDR3 coding DNA: TGTGCCAGCAGCCCCGCGGGACAGGGAGGTGAAAAACTGTTTTTT. Translation: CASSPAGQGGEKLFF.

The chain has TRBV5-8 and TRBJ2-5; 12 nucleotides align to TRBD2. CDR3 length: 16 residues. From germline, CDR1 is SGHTS and CDR2 YDEGEE. Unmatched junction bases numbered 9, after V lost 4 bases and J lost 5 bases. The DNA of the CDR3 is TGTGCCAGCAGCCGGACTAGCGGGGTCCCGGCGGAGACCCAGTACTTC. As protein: CASSRTSGVPAETQYF.

The V and J genes are TRBV7-9 and TRBJ1-5, with no clear D. The CDR3 has 12 residues. The V end was cut by 1 base, the J end by 7 bases, with 5 bases between. Germline CDR1 is SEHNR and CDR2 is FQNEAQ (reference sequence). CDR3 coding DNA: TGTGCCAGCAGCTTAGTCGGGCAGCCCCAGCATTTT. Its translation: CASSLVGQPQHF.

The chain couples TRBV5-6 to TRBJ1-2; 9 nucleotides align to TRBD1. The CDR3 consists of 13 residues. The germline V gene has CDR1 SGHDT and CDR2 YYEEEE. J lost 7 bases, V lost 1 base, and 2 bases had no gene match. The CDR3 DNA follows: TGTGCCAGCAGCTTGACAGGGGGCCGTGGCTACACCTTC. Amino acid sequence: CASSLTGGRGYTF.

The DNA for the CDR3 is TGTGCCAGCAGCCAAACCGGGACTAGCGGGAGGGGCGAGCAGTACTTC. Translated: CASSQTGTSGRGEQYF. This chain joins TRBV27 and TRBJ2-7, with 16 bases identical to TRBD2. After removal of 6 bases from V and 6 bases from J, the junction contained 8 bases not matched to a gene. The CDR3 runs 16 residues. Germline V CDR1 and CDR2: MNHEY, SMNVEV (reference sequence).

V is TRBV4-1 and J is TRBJ1-4; 11 positions agree with TRBD1. The V and J ends lost 1 base and 7 bases, in that order; junction bases with no gene match: 5. The CDR3 length is 16 residues. CDR1 is MGHRA, CDR2 YSYEKL, per germline. As DNA, the CDR3 is TGCGCCAGCAGCCAAGCGGACAGGGGGCATGGTGAAAAACTGTTTTTT. Encoded protein: CASSQADRGHGEKLFF.

The chain carries TRBV27 and TRBJ1-2, with TRBD1 as a possible D gene (6 bases). The CDR3 totals 15 residues. V lost 6 bases and J 2 bases, leaving 16 bases between the germline ends. Germline loops: CDR1 MNHEY, CDR2 SMNVEV (reference sequence). The CDR3 DNA reads TGTGCCAGCAGATGGGAGGGGGACCCGAACTATGGCTACACCTTC. Translation: CASRWEGDPNYGYTF.

A single count supports this clone. V gene TRBV19 combines with J gene TRBJ2-1, with a weak D call TRBD2 (6 bases). This CDR3 has 15 residues. Per the germline V gene, CDR1 is LNHDA and CDR2 is SQIVND (reference sequence). V lost 3 bases, J lost 4 bases, and 13 bases lay in between. CDR3 sequence reads: CASSMQAGPYNEQFF. The DNA of the CDR3 is TGTGCCAGTAGTATGCAGGCGGGGCCATACAATGAGCAGTTCTTC.

This chain joins TRBV2 and TRBJ1-5; 7 bases are a match to TRBD1. Germline CDR1 SNHLY, CDR2 FYNNEI. The CDR3 length is 14 residues. V was pared by 7 bases and J by 1 base, with 4 bases of the junction left unmatched. In nucleotides, the CDR3 is TGTGCCAGCACGGGACAGTGGAGCAATCAGCCCCAGCATTTT. Amino acids: CASTGQWSNQPQHF.

The rearrangement links TRBV25-1 to TRBJ2-2, with a weak D call TRBD1 (5 bases). The V end lost 6 bases, the J end lost 1 base, and 15 bases lay between the germline ends. Germline V gene data show CDR1 as MGHDK and CDR2 as SYGVNS. The CDR3 totals 16 residues. The CDR3 coding sequence is TGTGCCAGCAGCTTGGGATACAGGATGAACACCGGGGAGCTGTTTTTT. Its protein is CASSLGYRMNTGELFF. The whole variable domain, remainder taken from reference TRBV25-1 and TRBJ2-2, is EADIYQTPRYLVIGTGKKITLECSQTMGHDKMYWYQQDPGMELHLIHYSYGVNSTEKGDLSSESTVSRIRTEHFPLTLESARPSHTSQYLCASSLGYRMNTGELFFGEGSRLTVL.

The chain links TRBV15 to TRBJ2-1; maybe TRBD1 (6 bases). CDR1 and CDR2 from the germline V gene are LNHNV and YYDKDF (reference sequence). V was shortened by 1 base and J by 6 bases, with 13 bases between the two germline ends. The CDR3 extends over 15 amino acids. Written as DNA, the CDR3 is TGTGCCACCAGCAGAGTGGGGGCATCTTCCAATGAGCAGTTCTTC. It yields the protein CATSRVGASSNEQFF.

The J gene is TRBJ2-7, the V gene TRBV3-1 (or the pseudogene TRBV3-2), with a weak D call TRBD2 (6 bases). Germline V gives CDR1 LGHDT, CDR2 YNNKEL (reference sequence). Trimming removed 2 bases from V and 0 bases from J, with 14 bases in between. The CDR3 sequence is 16 residues long. Here the CDR3 DNA reads TGTGCCAGCAGCCAACTAGCGCCAACTTCCTCCTACGAGCAGTACTTC. Translated: CASSQLAPTSSYEQYF.

The rearrangement joins TRBV27 to TRBJ2-7; 7 bases agree with TRBD2. The V gene's germline CDR1 is MNHEY and CDR2 SMNVEV (reference sequence). The CDR3 totals 16 residues. Unmatched junction bases numbered 14, after V lost 5 bases and J lost 4 bases. The CDR3 loop is CASSPLNGGSTYEQYF. CDR3 nucleotides: TGTGCCAGCAGTCCCCTTAATGGCGGGAGTACTTACGAGCAGTACTTC.

Only a few counts were recorded for this clone. This chain joins TRBV5-1 and TRBJ2-7; 7 bases line up with TRBD1. This CDR3 region has 14 residues. The V segment lost 4 bases and the J segment 7 bases; nucleotides outside the gene matches: 11. Germline assignment: CDR1 SGHRS and CDR2 YFSETQ. In nucleotides, the CDR3 is TGCGCCAGCAGCGCCCGGACAGGCCCGGGGGAGCAGTACTTC. Translation gives CASSARTGPGEQYF.

The chain employs TRBV12-5 and TRBJ2-3; TRBD2 aligns across 10 bases. Germline V gene data show CDR1 as LGHNT and CDR2 as FRNRAP. The ends lost 8 bases at V and 4 bases at J; junction bases unmatched: 6. This CDR3 is built from 14 residues. This CDR3 is CASRPGLAADTQYF. The CDR3 DNA reads TGTGCTAGTCGACCCGGACTAGCGGCAGATACGCAGTATTTT. The full variable domain, in which reference TRBV12-5 and TRBJ2-3 provide the parts outside the CDR3, is DARVTQTPRHKVTEMGQEVTMRCQPILGHNTVFWYRQTMMQGLELLAYFRNRAPLDDSGMPKDRFSAEMPDATLATLKIQPSEPRDSAVYFCASRPGLAADTQYFGPGTRLTVL.

Here the CDR3 reads CASSQDPGLADSYNEQFF. DNA of the CDR3: TGCGCCAGCAGCCAAGACCCGGGACTAGCGGACTCCTACAATGAGCAGTTCTTC. This rearrangement joins TRBV4-1 to TRBJ2-1, with 11 nucleotides matching TRBD2. The CDR3 sequence is 18 residues long. Germline V lookup: CDR1 MGHRA, CDR2 YSYEKL. V was clipped by 0 bases and J by 0 bases; unmatched bases: 4.

J is TRBJ2-3 and V is TRBV7-2, with a weak D call TRBD1 (6 bases). The germline V and J ends were trimmed by 2 bases and 4 bases, with 13 bases remaining between them. Germline V gives CDR1 SGHTA, CDR2 FQGNSA. The CDR3 contains 15 residues. CDR3 sequence: CASSLILAGADTQYF. In DNA form, the CDR3 reads TGTGCCAGCAGCTTAATCCTAGCAGGGGCAGATACGCAGTATTTT.

Written as DNA, the CDR3 is TGTGCCAGCAGCCTCGGGGGGATGGGGACAGATACGCAGTATTTT. It encodes CASSLGGMGTDTQYF. This sequence joins TRBV5-4 and TRBJ2-3; 7 bases are a match to TRBD2. In germline, CDR1 is SGHNT, CDR2 YYREEE (reference sequence). The CDR3 extends over 15 amino acids. J gave up 3 bases and V 4 bases, and 8 bases lay outside the gene matches.

This rearrangement joins TRBV2 to TRBJ1-6; 8 bases match TRBD1. The CDR3 runs to 15 residues. After removal of 5 bases from V and 5 bases from J, the junction contained 5 bases not matched to a gene. Per the germline V gene, CDR1 is SNHLY and CDR2 is FYNNEI. This chain's CDR3 is CASSRGQGNNSPLHF. Here the CDR3 DNA reads TGTGCCAGCAGTCGTGGACAGGGTAATAATTCACCCCTCCACTTT.

As DNA, the CDR3 is TGTGCCATCAGAAAGCGAATAGCGGTAGCGGGTAATGAGCAGTTCTTC. Its translation: CAIRKRIAVAGNEQFF. This rearrangement joins TRBV10-3 to TRBJ2-1; 7 nucleotides match TRBD2. This CDR3 region has 16 residues. CDR1 is ENHRY and CDR2 is SYGVKD in the germline V gene. J lost 7 bases, V lost 6 bases, and 15 bases had no gene match.

A single count supports this clone. This chain joins TRBV3-1 (or the pseudogene TRBV3-2) and TRBJ2-1; 9 bases map to TRBD2. The V and J ends lost 1 base and 6 bases, in that order; junction bases with no gene match: 10. Per the germline V gene, CDR1 is LGHDT and CDR2 is YNNKEL (reference sequence). CDR3 size: 17 residues. This CDR3 is CASSQGIAGAVGNEQFF. CDR3 nucleotide sequence: TGTGCCAGCAGCCAAGGAATAGCGGGAGCGGTCGGCAATGAGCAGTTCTTC.

The chain couples TRBV6-1 to TRBJ1-2; D remains ambiguous. With 1 base removed from V and 4 bases from J, the gap between germline ends came to 16 bases. CDR3 length: 16 residues. Germline lookup yields CDR1 MNHNS and CDR2 SASEGT. As DNA, the CDR3 is TGTGCCAGCAGTGAAGTGGGTGACCTGAGGGTCTATGGCTACACCTTC. This encodes CASSEVGDLRVYGYTF.

This chain connects TRBV18 to TRBJ1-2; 7 bases agree with TRBD1. Looked up from germline, CDR1 is KGHSH and CDR2 is LQKENI. The CDR3 is 13 amino acids. The V segment lost 3 bases and the J segment 4 bases; nucleotides outside the gene matches: 2. The CDR3 DNA sequence: TGTGCCAGCTCACCGGACAGGCGCTATGGCTACACCTTC. It codes for CASSPDRRYGYTF.

The V gene is TRBV18, the J gene TRBJ2-1, with 10 bases identical to TRBD2. CDR1 and CDR2 (germline): KGHSH, LQKENI. The CDR3 has 17 amino acids. Germline trimming cut 3 bases from V and 6 bases from J; bases unmatched to any gene: 11. CDR3 residues: CASSPLASGSRANEQFF. Written as DNA, the CDR3 is TGTGCCAGCTCACCCTTGGCTAGCGGGAGTCGCGCCAATGAGCAGTTCTTC.

Written as DNA, the CDR3 is TGTGCCAGCAGGCAACCGATGACAGGGAAGACTGAAGCTTTCTTT. Amino acid sequence: CASRQPMTGKTEAFF. The chain joins TRBV6-5 to TRBJ1-1, with 7 positions matching TRBD1. The CDR3 extends over 15 amino acids. J gave up 5 bases and V 6 bases, and 12 bases lay outside the gene matches. Germline CDR1 and CDR2: MNHEY and SVGAGI.

The V and J genes are TRBV6-1 and TRBJ2-5; D remains unclear. Germline CDR1 MNHNS, CDR2 SASEGT. The CDR3 totals 16 residues. With 1 base removed from V and 5 bases from J, the gap between germline ends came to 17 bases. CDR3 protein: CASSEGGAPPYETQYF. DNA of the CDR3: TGTGCCAGCAGTGAAGGAGGCGCGCCCCCTTACGAGACCCAGTACTTC.

The J gene is TRBJ2-2, the V gene TRBV19; TRBD2 matches at 11 bases. CDR1 and CDR2 from the germline V gene are LNHDA and SQIVND (reference sequence). The CDR3 has 17 residues. V gave up 3 bases and J gave up 1 base; unmatched junction bases: 4. CDR3 sequence (DNA): TGTGCCAGTAGTATTGGACTAGCGGGCCGGAACACCGGGGAGCTGTTTTTT. This translates into CASSIGLAGRNTGELFF.